A single T cell receptor beta chain is shown here with its context. Its target antigen remains unknown. Base qualities are not provided; no much larger clone lies one nucleotide away. In Seattle, one collaborating source enrolled patients while the infection was active and tracked those patients longitudinally over the course of disease. Collaborating institutions collected whole blood in K2EDTA tubes following their own protocols. For TCRbeta analysis, collaborator samples were shipped as frozen whole blood, as isolated PBMCs, or as DNA extracted from either sample type. The data were taken from a study of blood T cell repertoires in COVID-19 (dated by TCRdb to 2020 to 2022). Notes on the research overall: Collaborator samples came from the United States, Italy and Spain and covered acute and convalescent phases of COVID-19. The material from the prospective study consisted of cDNA or gDNA derived from T cells, B-cell-depleted T cells, or PBMCs. Subjects who had been exposed to COVID-19, were actively infected with it, or had recovered from it provided the deeply sampled blood TCRbeta repertoires that made up the dataset. The repertoires were released in a freely available public database intended as a resource for research on the immune response to SARS-CoV-2. The samples were drawn from two sources: the first 160 participants of the ongoing ImmuneRACE study, and 1,200 or so subjects contributed by 6 global collaborators. Sample metadata almost always included a de-identified subject ID, COVID-19 status, age in years and sex. Where HLA class I and class II types were available, the types were taken from metadata supplied by the sample provider, not from assay-based typing.

TCRbeta CDR3 regions were amplified from genomic DNA using the immunoSEQ Assay, a bias-controlled multiplex PCR. The study's own analysis went as follows. Within the assay, amplification of reference gene primers was used to estimate how many nucleated cells each sample contained. To quantify the absolute abundance of each unique TCRbeta CDR3 rearrangement, sequence reads were collapsed and filtered. For each sample, productive Simpson clonality was calculated as the square root of Simpson's diversity index over productive rearrangements. What TCRdb holds here is the immuneACCESS table cut down to in-frame rearrangements. Part of the clones is not present; checked against another copy, under half of the missing clones reflect an unresolved V gene, and the others are unexplained. Clone size and V and J calls were adopted from that table, with D and trimming inferred from the DNA. The sample includes fewer than 200,000 clones, with around 83% observed a single time. 5.4% of the sample is taken by the ten largest.

Looking up the germline V gene (reference sequence) yields CDR1 LNHDA and CDR2 SQIVND. Reading from cysteine to phenylalanine, the CDR3 counts 16 amino acids. Only the CDR3 region is kept as DNA, spanning 48 bases read in frame from base 1. V is cut back by 5 bases and J by 2 bases, with 6 bases in the junction unmatched. General study outcomes and caveats: The quantity of clinical and demographic metadata differed by source and by participant and was supplied without curation.

This receptor was identified in a woman aged 50 to 65 with COVID-19, enrolled during active disease. The rearranged chain carries TRBV19 and TRBJ1-5; TRBD1 fits 10 bases in the junction. The sequenced material came from peripheral blood. Here is the DNA: TGTGCCAGTAGTGACCGGGACAGGGGCGGCAATCAGCCCCAGCATTTT. The encoded protein is CASSDRDRGGNQPQHF.